Following are 5 T cell receptor beta chains from one sample sequenced in a study of cytomegalovirus exposure and HLA in healthy donors. PCR amplification relied on 60 Vbeta primers (plus 13 Jbeta primers). Profiling relied on immunoSEQ multiplex PCR, and the TCRdb table lists in-frame clones only, not all of them. The sample has 210,000 or so clones, just under 80% seen once. Sequencing was done on a sample of PBMCs. These receptors all stem from a boy aged 5-17 years in good health and CMV-seronegative.

This clone occurred a few times. This chain links TRBV7-2 with TRBJ1-2; perhaps TRBD1 as D (6 bases). The V gene's germline CDR1 is SGHTA and CDR2 FQGNSA. V dropped 1 base and J dropped 5 bases, with 8 bases sitting between them. The CDR3 is made up of 13 amino acids. The CDR3 region has the DNA TGTGCCAGCAGCTTAGTGGGGGCGTATGGCTACACCTTC. Translating gives CASSLVGAYGYTF.

This chain uses TRBV30 with TRBJ1-4; TRBD1 might be the D (6 bases). V was shortened by 5 bases and J by 0 bases, with 13 bases between the two germline ends. CDR1 is GTSNPN, CDR2 SVGIG, per germline (reference sequence). The CDR3 loop spans 15 amino acids. As DNA, the CDR3 is TGTGCCTGGCAGGGGATTTGGGCAACTAATGAAAAACTGTTTTTT. This translates into CAWQGIWATNEKLFF.

V and J are TRBV18 and TRBJ2-2; a weak D match, TRBD2 (6 bases). Germline V gene lookup returns CDR1 KGHSH and CDR2 LQKENI. With 5 bases removed from V and 6 bases from J, the gap between germline ends came to 7 bases. The CDR3 runs to 12 residues. CDR3 amino acids: CASSTGAGELFF. Written as DNA, the CDR3 is TGTGCCAGCTCAACGGGGGCCGGGGAGCTGTTTTTT.

The rearrangement links TRBV10-1 to TRBJ1-1; TRBD1 might be the D (5 bases). This CDR3 has 13 amino acids. Trimming left V 6 bases short and J 4 bases short, with 12 bases between. Germline CDR1 and CDR2: WNHNN and SYGVQD (reference sequence). The CDR3 region has the DNA TGCGCCAGCAGACCCGACAGAACCACTGAAGCTTTCTTT. It specifies CASRPDRTTEAFF.

The chain has TRBV18 and TRBJ1-2; the D is unclear. This CDR3 has 15 amino acids. The V and J ends lost 3 bases and 4 bases respectively, with 15 bases between them. From germline, CDR1 is KGHSH and CDR2 LQKENI. The DNA for the CDR3 is TGTGCCAGCTCACCCGTGGTGAGCCCGGTCTATGGCTACACCTTC. It translates to CASSPVVSPVYGYTF.